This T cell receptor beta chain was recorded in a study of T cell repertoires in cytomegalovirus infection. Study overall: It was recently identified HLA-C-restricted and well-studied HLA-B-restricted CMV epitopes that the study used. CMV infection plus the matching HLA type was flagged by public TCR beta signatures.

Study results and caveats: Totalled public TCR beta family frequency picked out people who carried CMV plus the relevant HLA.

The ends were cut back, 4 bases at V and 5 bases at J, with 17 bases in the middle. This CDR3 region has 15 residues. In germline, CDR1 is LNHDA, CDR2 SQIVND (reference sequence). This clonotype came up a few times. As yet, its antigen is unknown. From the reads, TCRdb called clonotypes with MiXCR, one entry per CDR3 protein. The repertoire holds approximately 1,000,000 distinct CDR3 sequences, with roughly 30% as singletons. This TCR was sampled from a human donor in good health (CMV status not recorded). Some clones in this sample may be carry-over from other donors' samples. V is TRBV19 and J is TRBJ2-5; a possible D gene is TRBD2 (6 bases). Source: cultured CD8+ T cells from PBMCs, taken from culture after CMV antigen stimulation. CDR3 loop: CASSTRDLAGETQYF. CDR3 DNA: TGTGCCAGTAGTACCCGGGACCTGGCGGGGGAGACCCAGTACTTC.